The T cell receptor beta chain described here comes from a study of PD-1 blockade in classical Hodgkin lymphoma. The overall study: The patients were dosed with nivolumab 3 mg/kg, infused intravenously every 2 weeks. Study results and limitations: Exclusion removed patients who began nivolumab under 1 year after ASCT.

Every one of the patients relapsed after autologous stem cell transplantation (brentuximab vedotin exposure was variable). Purification of CD4+ T cells from thawed PBMCs was achieved by magnetic negative selection. Assay: immunoSEQ multiplex PCR; the TCRdb copy retains only in-frame clones and omits some. The sample has tens of thousands of clones, around nine tenths seen once. The CDR3 is 14 residues long. V shed 5 bases and J 0 bases; nucleotides not matched to a gene: 1. Per germline, CDR1 LNHDA and CDR2 SQIVND (reference sequence). As to this clone: Its antigen is as yet unknown.

The sample consisted of CD4+ T cells from blood, taken at baseline. This chain links TRBV19 with TRBJ2-1; 7 nucleotides match TRBD2. This receptor was identified in a human donor with classical Hodgkin lymphoma. In nucleotides, the CDR3 is TGTGCCAGTAGTCGGGAGGACTCCTACAATGAGCAGTTCTTC. It translates to CASSREDSYNEQFF.